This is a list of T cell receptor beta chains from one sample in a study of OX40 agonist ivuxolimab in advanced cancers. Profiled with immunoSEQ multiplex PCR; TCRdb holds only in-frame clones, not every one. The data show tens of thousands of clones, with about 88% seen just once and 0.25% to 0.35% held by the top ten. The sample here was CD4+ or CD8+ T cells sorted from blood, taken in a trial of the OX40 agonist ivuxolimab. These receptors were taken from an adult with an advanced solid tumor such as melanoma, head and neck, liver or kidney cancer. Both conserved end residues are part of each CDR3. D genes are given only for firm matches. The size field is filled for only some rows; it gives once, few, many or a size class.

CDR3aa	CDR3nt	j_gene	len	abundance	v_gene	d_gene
CASSYGGPGMQQFF	TGTGCCAGCAGTTACGGGGGGCCGGGGATGCAGCAGTTCTTC	TRBJ2-1	14	.	TRBV6-5	.
CASSYSFAGIEQYF	TGTGCCAGCAGTTACTCGTTCGCAGGGATCGAGCAGTACTTC	TRBJ2-7	14	.	TRBV6-6	.
CASSRRGASNYGYTF	TGTGCCAGCAGTAGACGAGGGGCCTCTAACTATGGCTACACCTTC	TRBJ1-2	15	.	TRBV7-2	.
CASSQEARGTQYF	TGTGCCAGCAGCCAAGAGGCCAGGGGGACGCAGTATTTT	TRBJ2-3	13	.	TRBV14	TRBD1
CAISDGYEQYF	TGTGCCATCAGTGACGGGTACGAGCAGTACTTC	TRBJ2-7	11	.	TRBV10-3	.
CASSLRGQGNTEAFF	TGTGCCAGCAGCTTACGAGGACAGGGAAACACTGAAGCTTTCTTT	TRBJ1-1	15	.	TRBV7-9	TRBD1
CASSQAESSYEQYF	TGTGCCAGCAGCCAGGCAGAGAGCTCCTACGAGCAGTACTTC	TRBJ2-7	14	.	TRBV4-2	.
CASSGTGVSYEQYF	TGTGCCAGTAGCGGGACAGGCGTGTCCTACGAGCAGTACTTC	TRBJ2-7	14	.	TRBV19	TRBD1
CASSSQGHYNEQFF	TGTGCCAGCAGCTCGCAGGGTCACTACAATGAGCAGTTCTTC	TRBJ2-1	14	.	TRBV5-5	.
CASSGRGRTEAFF	TGTGCCAGCAGTGGCCGGGGCCGGACGGAAGCTTTCTTT	TRBJ1-1	13	.	TRBV6-1	.
CASKNSGLTNYGYTF	TGTGCCAGCAAAAACTCTGGGCTTACTAACTATGGCTACACCTTC	TRBJ1-2	15	.	TRBV25-1	.
CASRISGVSYEQYF	TGTGCCAGCAGGATTAGCGGGGTATCCTACGAGCAGTACTTC	TRBJ2-7	14	.	TRBV11-2	TRBD2
CASSQATWGGGFTDTQYF	TGTGCCAGCAGCCAAGCAACCTGGGGTGGCGGATTCACAGATACGCAGTATTTT	TRBJ2-3	18	.	TRBV14	.
CATSRDPGSGNTIYF	TGTGCCACCAGCAGAGATCCAGGCTCTGGAAACACCATATATTTT	TRBJ1-3	15	once	TRBV15	.
CASWTVGDYGYTF	TGTGCCAGCTGGACAGTAGGGGACTATGGCTACACCTTC	TRBJ1-2	13	few	TRBV27	.
CAIRPQQGAGDSPLHF	TGTGCCATCAGACCTCAACAGGGAGCGGGAGATTCACCCCTCCACTTT	TRBJ1-6	16	.	TRBV10-3	.
CASSQDRAAYEQYF	TGCGCCAGCAGCCAAGATAGGGCGGCCTACGAGCAGTACTTC	TRBJ2-7	14	.	TRBV4-3	.
CARSSGVDNEQFF	TGTGCCCGATCTAGCGGGGTCGACAATGAGCAGTTCTTC	TRBJ2-1	13	once	TRBV30	TRBD2
CASSPTAGTGGYEQYF	TGTGCCAGCTCACCAACCGCGGGGACAGGGGGGTACGAGCAGTACTTC	TRBJ2-7	16	.	TRBV18	TRBD1
CASSNQRQIEAFF	TGTGCCAGCAGTAACCAAAGACAGATTGAAGCTTTCTTT	TRBJ1-1	13	.	TRBV6-5	.
CASSYERSYGYTF	TGTGCCAGCAGTTACGAACGTAGCTATGGCTACACCTTC	TRBJ1-2	13	.	TRBV6-6	.
CASSPRTGVSEQYF	TGTGCCAGCAGTCCGAGGACAGGGGTAAGCGAGCAGTACTTC	TRBJ2-7	14	.	TRBV27	TRBD1
CASSPGQGGYTF	TGTGCCAGCAGTCCGGGACAGGGTGGTTACACCTTC	TRBJ1-2	12	.	TRBV6-5	TRBD1